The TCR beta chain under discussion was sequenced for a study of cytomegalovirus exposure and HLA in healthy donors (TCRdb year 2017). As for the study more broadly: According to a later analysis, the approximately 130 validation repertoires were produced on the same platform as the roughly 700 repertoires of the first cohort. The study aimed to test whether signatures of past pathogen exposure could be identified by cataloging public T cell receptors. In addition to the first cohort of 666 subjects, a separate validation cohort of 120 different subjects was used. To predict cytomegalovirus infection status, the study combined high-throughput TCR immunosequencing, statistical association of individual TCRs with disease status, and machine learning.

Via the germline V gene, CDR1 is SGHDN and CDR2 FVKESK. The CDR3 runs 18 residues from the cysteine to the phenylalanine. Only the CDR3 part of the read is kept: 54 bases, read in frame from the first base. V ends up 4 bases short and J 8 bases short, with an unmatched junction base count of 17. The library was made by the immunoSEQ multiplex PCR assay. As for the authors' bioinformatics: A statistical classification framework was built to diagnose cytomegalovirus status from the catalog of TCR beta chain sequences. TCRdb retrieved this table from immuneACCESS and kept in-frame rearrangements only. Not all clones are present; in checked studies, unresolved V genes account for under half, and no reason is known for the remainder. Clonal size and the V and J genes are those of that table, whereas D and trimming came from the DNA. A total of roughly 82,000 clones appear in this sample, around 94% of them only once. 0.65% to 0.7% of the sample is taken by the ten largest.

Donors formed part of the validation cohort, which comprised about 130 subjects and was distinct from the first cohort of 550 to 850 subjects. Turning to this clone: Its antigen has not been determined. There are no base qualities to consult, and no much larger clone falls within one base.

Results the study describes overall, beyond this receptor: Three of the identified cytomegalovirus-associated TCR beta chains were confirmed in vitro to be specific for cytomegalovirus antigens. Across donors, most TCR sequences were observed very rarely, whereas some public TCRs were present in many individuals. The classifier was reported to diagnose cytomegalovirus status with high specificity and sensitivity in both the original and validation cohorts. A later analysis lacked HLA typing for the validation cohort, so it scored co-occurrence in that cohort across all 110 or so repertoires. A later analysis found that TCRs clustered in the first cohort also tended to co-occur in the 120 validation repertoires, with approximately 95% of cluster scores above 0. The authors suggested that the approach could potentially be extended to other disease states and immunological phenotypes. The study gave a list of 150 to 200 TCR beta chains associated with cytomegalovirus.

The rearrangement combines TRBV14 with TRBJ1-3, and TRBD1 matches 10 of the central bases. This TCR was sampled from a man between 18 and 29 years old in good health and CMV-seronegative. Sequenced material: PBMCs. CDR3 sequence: CASSPRASGRDRGDTIYF. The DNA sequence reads TGTGCCAGCAGCCCCAGGGCGTCGGGAAGGGACAGGGGCGACACCATATATTTT.